This TCR beta chain appears in the sequencing data of a study of blood T cell repertoires in COVID-19. Here immunoSEQ multiplex PCR was the method, and the copy in TCRdb shows in-frame clones only, minus some. The sample holds roughly 150,000 clones, about four fifths seen once. This receptor was identified in a woman aged 80 or over with active or convalescent COVID-19. What was sequenced was peripheral blood.

The CDR3 coding sequence is TGTGCCAGCAGCTTAGATCTCCTAGCGGGAGTAAAGGGGAACGAGCAGTACTTC. Translation: CASSLDLLAGVKGNEQYF. V usage is TRBV11-2 and J usage is TRBJ2-7; 10 bases match TRBD2. This CDR3 region has 18 residues. Germline V CDR1 and CDR2: SGHAT, FQNNGV. V shed 0 bases and J 5 bases; nucleotides not matched to a gene: 13.